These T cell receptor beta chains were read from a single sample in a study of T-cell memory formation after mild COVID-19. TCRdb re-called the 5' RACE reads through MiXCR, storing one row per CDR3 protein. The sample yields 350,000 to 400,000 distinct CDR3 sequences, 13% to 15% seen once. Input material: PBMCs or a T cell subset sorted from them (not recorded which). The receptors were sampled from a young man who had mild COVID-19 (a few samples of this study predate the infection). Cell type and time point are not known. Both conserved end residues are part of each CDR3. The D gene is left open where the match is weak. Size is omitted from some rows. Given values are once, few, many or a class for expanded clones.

CSASLPHLGVYGYTF TGCAGTGCTAGTCTCCCCCACCTGGGGGTCTATGGCTACACCTTC . TRBV20-1 . TRBJ1-2
CASSSDRFSYEQYF TGTGCCAGCAGCTCAGACAGATTTTCCTACGAGCAGTACTTC few TRBV7-2 . TRBJ2-7
CASSLYQGKRTEAFF TGTGCCAGCAGCTTATATCAGGGCAAACGTACTGAAGCTTTCTTT many TRBV7-2 . TRBJ1-1
CATSSGGSEQYF TGTGCCACCAGCAGCGGGGGAAGCGAGCAGTACTTC . TRBV24-1 TRBD2 TRBJ2-7
CASSGPGDSEQFF TGTGCCAGCAGTGGACCGGGGGATTCTGAGCAGTTCTTC many TRBV6-4 . TRBJ2-1
CASRGTSLETQYF TGTGCCAGCAGAGGGACATCCTTAGAGACCCAGTACTTC many TRBV19 . TRBJ2-5
CASSPSLSPSYNEQFF TGTGCCAGCAGCCCCTCGCTTAGCCCGTCCTACAATGAGCAGTTCTTC many TRBV7-3 . TRBJ2-1
CAWSVEGARSNSPLHF TGTGCCTGGAGTGTAGAGGGGGCGCGTTCTAATTCACCCCTCCACTTT few TRBV30 TRBD1 TRBJ1-6
CSVARYGSGANVLTF TGCAGCGTTGCTCGATACGGGTCTGGGGCCAACGTCCTGACTTTC . TRBV29-1 . TRBJ2-6
CASSQGHTTFTDTQYF TGTGCCAGCAGCCAAGGGCACACTACCTTCACAGATACGCAGTATTTT . TRBV12-3/TRBV12-4 . TRBJ2-3
CASSFPGITDTQYF TGTGCCAGCAGCTTCCCGGGAATCACAGATACGCAGTATTTT . TRBV7-9 . TRBJ2-3
CASSFSTTGFTEAFF TGTGCCAGCAGCTTCTCAACTACAGGGTTCACTGAAGCTTTCTTT many TRBV7-9 . TRBJ1-1
CASRGTGGQAFF TGTGCCAGCAGGGGGACAGGGGGGCAAGCTTTCTTT . TRBV12-3/TRBV12-4 TRBD1 TRBJ1-1
CASSQTALWVGEKLFF TGTGCCAGCAGCCAGACTGCGTTATGGGTTGGGGAAAAACTGTTTTTT few TRBV4-2 . TRBJ1-4
CASSSGTGVGTEAFF TGTGCCAGCAGCTCGGGGACAGGGGTTGGCACTGAAGCTTTCTTT . TRBV7-6 TRBD1 TRBJ1-1
CASSLSGTGGVGELFF TGTGCCAGCAGTTTGTCCGGGACAGGGGGTGTCGGGGAGCTGTTTTTT . TRBV12-3/TRBV12-4 TRBD1 TRBJ2-2
CASSHTPGHQDTQYF TGCGCCAGCAGCCATACCCCCGGGCACCAAGATACCCAGTACTTC . TRBV4-1 . TRBJ2-5
CASSQSDNSYNEQFF TGCGCCAGCAGTCAATCGGACAACTCCTACAATGAGCAGTTCTTC . TRBV23-1 . TRBJ2-1
CASSQDVVAGASKNIQYF TGCGCCAGCAGCCAAGATGTGGTAGCGGGGGCTTCCAAAAACATTCAGTACTTC . TRBV4-3 TRBD2 TRBJ2-4
CASSLGQGMGETQYF TGCGCCAGCAGCCTTGGACAGGGGATGGGAGAGACCCAGTACTTC few TRBV5-1 TRBD1 TRBJ2-5
CASSLVPGDGGYTF TGTGCCAGCAGCTTAGTCCCAGGGGATGGTGGCTACACCTTC many TRBV11-2 . TRBJ1-2
CASSPAPRSSYEQYF TGCGCCAGCAGCCCAGCCCCGAGGAGCTCCTACGAGCAGTACTTC . TRBV4-1 . TRBJ2-7
CASSTRLAGETQYF TGTGCCAGCAGTACCCGACTAGCTGGAGAGACCCAGTACTTC few TRBV5-4 TRBD2 TRBJ2-5
CASSLRPGVGNSPLHF TGTGCCAGCAGCTTAAGACCAGGGGTTGGCAATTCACCCCTCCACTTT few TRBV7-2 . TRBJ1-6
CASSFRGNTIYF TGTGCCAGCAGCTTTCGTGGAAACACCATATATTTT . TRBV7-2 . TRBJ1-3
CASTERTYEQYF TGTGCCAGCACTGAGAGAACCTACGAGCAGTACTTC . TRBV2 . TRBJ2-7
CASSQDQAGQIVVVEAFF TGTGCCAGCAGCCAAGACCAGGCGGGACAGATAGTCGTGGTTGAAGCTTTCTTT . TRBV3-1 TRBD1 TRBJ1-1
CASSARGHSPQETQYF TGTGCCAGCAGCGCCCGGGGACACTCTCCCCAAGAGACCCAGTACTTC many TRBV3-1 . TRBJ2-5
CASSLTRVSTDTQYF TGTGCCAGCAGCTTAACCAGGGTGAGCACAGATACGCAGTATTTT few TRBV7-2 . TRBJ2-3